This T cell receptor beta chain was sequenced in a study of T cells in Graves' hyperthyroidism and ophthalmopathy. Study in general: Peripheral blood specimens were obtained at initial diagnosis, prior to any treatment.

Amplified TCR beta CDR3 regions came from RNA transcripts. When the TCR CDR3 underwent first-round RT-PCR, the HTBI primer set was used. MiXCR was run by TCRdb on the multiplex PCR reads, yielding one entry per CDR3 protein. This table has a few hundred thousand distinct CDR3 sequences, about an eighth appearing once. In its sample, this clonotype was seen many times. CDR1 is KGHSH and CDR2 is LQKENI in the germline V gene. The CDR3 spans 14 residues. Between the trimmed V and J ends, which lost 3 bases and 8 bases, there was a span of 13 bases. What was sequenced was blood. The sequence derives from a woman aged 18-29 years with Graves' hyperthyroidism. V usage is TRBV18 and J usage is TRBJ1-4; D perhaps matches TRBD1 (5 bases). In nucleotides, the CDR3 is TGTGCCAGCTCACCCGACAGACGTCTCGAAAAACTGTTTTTT. Translating gives CASSPDRRLEKLFF.